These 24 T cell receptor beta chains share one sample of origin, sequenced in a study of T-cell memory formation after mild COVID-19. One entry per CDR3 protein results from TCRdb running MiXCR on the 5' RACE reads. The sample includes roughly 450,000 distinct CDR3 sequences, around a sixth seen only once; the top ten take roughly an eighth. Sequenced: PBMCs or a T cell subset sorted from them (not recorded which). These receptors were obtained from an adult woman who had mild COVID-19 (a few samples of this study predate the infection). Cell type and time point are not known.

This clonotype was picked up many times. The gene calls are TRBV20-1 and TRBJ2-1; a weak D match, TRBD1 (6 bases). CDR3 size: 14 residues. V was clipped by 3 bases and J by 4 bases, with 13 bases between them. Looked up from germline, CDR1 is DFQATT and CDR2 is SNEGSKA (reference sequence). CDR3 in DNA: TGCAGTGCTAGGTCCCCAGGGGTTTACAATGAGCAGTTCTTC. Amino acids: CSARSPGVYNEQFF.

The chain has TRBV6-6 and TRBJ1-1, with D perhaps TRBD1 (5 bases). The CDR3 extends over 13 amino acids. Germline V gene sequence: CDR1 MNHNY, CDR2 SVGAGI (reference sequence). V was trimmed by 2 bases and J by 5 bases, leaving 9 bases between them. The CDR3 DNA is TGTGCCAGCAGTTACACGAGGGGTACTGAAGCTTTCTTT. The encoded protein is CASSYTRGTEAFF.

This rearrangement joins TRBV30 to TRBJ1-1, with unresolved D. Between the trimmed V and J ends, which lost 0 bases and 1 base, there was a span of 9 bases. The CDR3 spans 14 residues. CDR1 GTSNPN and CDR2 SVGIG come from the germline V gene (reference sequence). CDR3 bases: TGTGCCTGGAGTGTGCGGGGATCGAACACTGAAGCTTTCTTT. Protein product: CAWSVRGSNTEAFF.

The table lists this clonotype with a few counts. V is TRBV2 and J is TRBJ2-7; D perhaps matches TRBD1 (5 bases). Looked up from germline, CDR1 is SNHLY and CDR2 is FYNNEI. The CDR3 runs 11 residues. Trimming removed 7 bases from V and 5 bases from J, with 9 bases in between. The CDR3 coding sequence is TGTGCCAGCAAGGGGTTCGACGAGCAGTACTTC. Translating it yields CASKGFDEQYF.

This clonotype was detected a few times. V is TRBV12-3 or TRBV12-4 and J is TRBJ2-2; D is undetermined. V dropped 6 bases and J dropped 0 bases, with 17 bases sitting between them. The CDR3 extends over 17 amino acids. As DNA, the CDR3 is TGTGCCAGCAGCCTCGGACGCCCGAAATCGAACACCGGGGAGCTGTTTTTT. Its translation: CASSLGRPKSNTGELFF.

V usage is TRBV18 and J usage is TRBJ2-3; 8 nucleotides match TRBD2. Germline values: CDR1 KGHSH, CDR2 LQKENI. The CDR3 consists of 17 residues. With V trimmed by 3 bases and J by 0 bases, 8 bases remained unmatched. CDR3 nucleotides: TGTGCCAGCTCACCGGCTCAGGCTAGCGGGAGCACAGATACGCAGTATTTT. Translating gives CASSPAQASGSTDTQYF.

CDR3 region: CASSYSSVDTQYF. DNA for the CDR3: TGTGCCAGCAGTTACTCTTCCGTTGATACGCAGTATTTT. This chain links TRBV6-2 or TRBV6-3 with TRBJ2-3; D call uncertain. V lost 0 bases and J 6 bases, leaving 7 bases between the germline ends. The CDR3 runs 13 residues. Germline V gene lookup returns CDR1 MNHEY and CDR2 SVGEGT.

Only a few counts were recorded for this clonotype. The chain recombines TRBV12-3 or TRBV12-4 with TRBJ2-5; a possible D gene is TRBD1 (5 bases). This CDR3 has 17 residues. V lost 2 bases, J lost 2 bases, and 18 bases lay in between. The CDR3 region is CASSLSARVVGQETQYF. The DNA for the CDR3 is TGTGCCAGCAGTTTATCAGCCAGGGTAGTGGGTCAAGAGACCCAGTACTTC.

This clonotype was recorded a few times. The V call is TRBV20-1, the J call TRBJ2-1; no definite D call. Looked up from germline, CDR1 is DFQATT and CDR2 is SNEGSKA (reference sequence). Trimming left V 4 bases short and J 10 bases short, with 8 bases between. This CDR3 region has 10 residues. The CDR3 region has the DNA TGCAGTGCTAAAGGACCAGAGCAGTTCTTC. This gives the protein CSAKGPEQFF.

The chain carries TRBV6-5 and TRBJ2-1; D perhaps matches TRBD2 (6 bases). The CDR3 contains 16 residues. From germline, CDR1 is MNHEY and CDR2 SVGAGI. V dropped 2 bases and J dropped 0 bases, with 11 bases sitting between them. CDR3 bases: TGTGCCAGCAGTTACGCGGGGCCAAGCTCCTACAATGAGCAGTTCTTC. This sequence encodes CASSYAGPSSYNEQFF.

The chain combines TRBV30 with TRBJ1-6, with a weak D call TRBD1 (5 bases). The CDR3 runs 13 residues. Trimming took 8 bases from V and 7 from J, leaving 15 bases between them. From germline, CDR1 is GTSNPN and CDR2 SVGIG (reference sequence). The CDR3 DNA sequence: TGTGCCGGGATGGTGGGGGGAAATTCACCCCTCCACTTT. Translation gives CAGMVGGNSPLHF.

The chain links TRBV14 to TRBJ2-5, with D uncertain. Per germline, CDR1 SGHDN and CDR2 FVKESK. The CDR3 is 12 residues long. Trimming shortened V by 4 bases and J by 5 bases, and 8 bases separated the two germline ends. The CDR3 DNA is TGTGCCAGCAGCCGCCCTCGGGAGACCCAGTACTTC. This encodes CASSRPRETQYF.

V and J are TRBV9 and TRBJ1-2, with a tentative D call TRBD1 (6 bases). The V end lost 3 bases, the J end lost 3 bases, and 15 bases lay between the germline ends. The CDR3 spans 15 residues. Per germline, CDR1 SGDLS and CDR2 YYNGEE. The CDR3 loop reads CASSATEGGDYGYTF. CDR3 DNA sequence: TGTGCCAGCAGCGCGACCGAAGGGGGAGACTATGGCTACACCTTC.

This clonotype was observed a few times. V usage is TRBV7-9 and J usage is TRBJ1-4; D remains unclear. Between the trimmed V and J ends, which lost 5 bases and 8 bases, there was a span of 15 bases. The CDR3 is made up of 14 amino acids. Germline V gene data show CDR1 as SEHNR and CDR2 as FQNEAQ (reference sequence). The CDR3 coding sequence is TGTGCCAGCAGCCGGGCAGAATTGAGGGAAAAACTGTTTTTT. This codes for CASSRAELREKLFF.

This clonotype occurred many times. DNA for the CDR3: TGTGCCATCAGTGAAGCCCCCCCGGGGGGCTACGAGCAGTACTTC. It codes for CAISEAPPGGYEQYF. The chain couples TRBV10-3 to TRBJ2-7; 7 bases map to TRBD2. The V segment lost 3 bases and the J segment 3 bases; nucleotides outside the gene matches: 8. Germline V lookup: CDR1 ENHRY, CDR2 SYGVKD. The CDR3 is made up of 15 amino acids.

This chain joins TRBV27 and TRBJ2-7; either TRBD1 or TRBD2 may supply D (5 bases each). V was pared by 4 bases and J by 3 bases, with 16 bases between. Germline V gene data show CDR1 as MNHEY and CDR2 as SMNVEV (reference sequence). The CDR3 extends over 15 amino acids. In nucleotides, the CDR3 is TGTGCCAGCAGTTCCCAGGGCCCGGGGATCTACGAGCAGTACTTC. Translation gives CASSSQGPGIYEQYF.

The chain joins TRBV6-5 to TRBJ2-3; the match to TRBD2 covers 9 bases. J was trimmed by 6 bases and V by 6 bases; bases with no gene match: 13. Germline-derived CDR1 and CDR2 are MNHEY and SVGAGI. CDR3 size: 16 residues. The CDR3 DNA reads TGTGCCAGCAGCCCCCATGTAGTAGCGGGAGTGGATACGCAGTATTTT. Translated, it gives CASSPHVVAGVDTQYF.

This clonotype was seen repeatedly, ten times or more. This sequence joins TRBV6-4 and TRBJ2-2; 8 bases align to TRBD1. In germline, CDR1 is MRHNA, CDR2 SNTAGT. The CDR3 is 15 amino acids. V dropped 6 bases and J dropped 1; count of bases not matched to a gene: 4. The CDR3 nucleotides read TGTGCCAGCAGACCCGGGACAGGGAACACCGGGGAGCTGTTTTTT. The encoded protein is CASRPGTGNTGELFF.

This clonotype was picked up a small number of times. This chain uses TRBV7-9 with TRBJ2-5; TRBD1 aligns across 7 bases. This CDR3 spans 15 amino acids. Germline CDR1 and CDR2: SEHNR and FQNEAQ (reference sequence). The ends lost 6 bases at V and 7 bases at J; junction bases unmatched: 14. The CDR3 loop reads CASRNDRVGLGTQYF. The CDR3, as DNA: TGTGCCAGCAGAAATGACAGGGTCGGGTTGGGGACCCAGTACTTC.

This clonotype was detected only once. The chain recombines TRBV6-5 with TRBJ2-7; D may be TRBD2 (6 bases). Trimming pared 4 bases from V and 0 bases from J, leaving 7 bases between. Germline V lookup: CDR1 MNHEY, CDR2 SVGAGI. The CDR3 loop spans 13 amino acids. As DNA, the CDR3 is TGTGCCAGCAGTTGGGGGGTCTCCTACGAGCAGTACTTC. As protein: CASSWGVSYEQYF.

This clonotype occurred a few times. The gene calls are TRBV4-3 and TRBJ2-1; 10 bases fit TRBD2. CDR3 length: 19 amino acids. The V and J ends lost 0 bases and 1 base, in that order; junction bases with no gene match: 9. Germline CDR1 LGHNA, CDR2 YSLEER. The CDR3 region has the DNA TGCGCCAGCAGCCAAGATGACCTAGCGGGAGTAGGATCCTACAATGAGCAGTTCTTC. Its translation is CASSQDDLAGVGSYNEQFF.

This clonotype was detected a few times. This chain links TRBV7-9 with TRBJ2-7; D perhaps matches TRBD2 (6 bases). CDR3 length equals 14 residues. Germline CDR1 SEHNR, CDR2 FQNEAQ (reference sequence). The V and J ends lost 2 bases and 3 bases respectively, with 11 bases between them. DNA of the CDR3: TGTGCCAGCAGCTTAACGGGGGTGCACTACGAGCAGTACTTC. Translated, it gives CASSLTGVHYEQYF.

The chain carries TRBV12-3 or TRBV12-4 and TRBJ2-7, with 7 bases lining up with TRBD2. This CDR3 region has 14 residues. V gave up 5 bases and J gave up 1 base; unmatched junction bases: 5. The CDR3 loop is CASSPTAGSYEQYF. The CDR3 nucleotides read TGTGCCAGCAGTCCTACAGCGGGGTCCTACGAGCAGTACTTC.

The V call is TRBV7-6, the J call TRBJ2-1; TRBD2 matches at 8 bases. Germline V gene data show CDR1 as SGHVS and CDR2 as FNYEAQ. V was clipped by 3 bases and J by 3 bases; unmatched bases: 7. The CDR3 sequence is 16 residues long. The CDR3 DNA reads TGTGCCAGCAGCTTTCCAACCGGGACTAGCTACAATGAGCAGTTCTTC. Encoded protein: CASSFPTGTSYNEQFF.